This TCR beta chain is from a study of blood T cells in healthy people across ages. Points from the study as a whole: There were more naive CD4+ cells and higher diversity in long-lived donors than in aged donors.

A remark on this clonotype: Its cognate antigen is unknown. The germline gene is not matched at one end of the junction; a read error may be the cause.

CDR1 LGHNT and CDR2 FRNRAP come from the germline V gene. CDR3 length equals 17 residues. Using a J-beta primer mix together with a sample-barcoded 5' primer, a second PCR was run for roughly 7 to 12 cycles. TCRdb recomputed calls from the 5' RACE reads with MiXCR, one row per CDR3 protein. The sample has 650,000 to 700,000 distinct CDR3 sequences; 52% are singletons. This sequence joins TRBV12-5 and TRBJ2-1; D is undetermined. This clonotype was obtained from a woman older than 75 in good health. Sequencing input: blood. For the CDR3, the DNA is TGTGCTAGCGGTTTTATTTCGGGCCTAGATAGTTACCCAGAGCAGTTCTTC. This gives the protein CASGFISGLDSYPEQFF.